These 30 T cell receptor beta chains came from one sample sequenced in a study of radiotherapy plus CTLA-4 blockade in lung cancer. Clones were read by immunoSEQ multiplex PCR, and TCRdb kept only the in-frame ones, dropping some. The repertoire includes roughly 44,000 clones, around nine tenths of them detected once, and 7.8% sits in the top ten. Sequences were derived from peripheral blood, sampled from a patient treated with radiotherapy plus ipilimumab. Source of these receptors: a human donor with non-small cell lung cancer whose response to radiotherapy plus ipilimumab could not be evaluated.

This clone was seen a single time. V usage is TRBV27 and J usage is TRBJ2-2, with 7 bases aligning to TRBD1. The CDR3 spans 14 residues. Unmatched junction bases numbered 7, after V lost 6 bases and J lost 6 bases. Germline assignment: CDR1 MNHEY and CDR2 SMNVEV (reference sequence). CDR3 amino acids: CASSHLQGAGELFF. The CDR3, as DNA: TGTGCCAGCAGCCACCTTCAGGGGGCCGGGGAGCTGTTTTTT.

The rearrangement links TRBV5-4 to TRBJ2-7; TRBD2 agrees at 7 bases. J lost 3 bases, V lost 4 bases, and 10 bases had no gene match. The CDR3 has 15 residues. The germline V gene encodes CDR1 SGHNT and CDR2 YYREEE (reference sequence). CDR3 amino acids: CASSASSGPSYEQYF. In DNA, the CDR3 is TGTGCCAGCAGCGCCTCTAGCGGACCCAGCTACGAGCAGTACTTC.

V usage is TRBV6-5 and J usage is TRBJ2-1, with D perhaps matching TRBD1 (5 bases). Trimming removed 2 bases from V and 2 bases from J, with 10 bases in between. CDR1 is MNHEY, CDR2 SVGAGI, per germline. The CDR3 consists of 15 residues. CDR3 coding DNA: TGTGCCAGCAGTTACAACGCAGGGCCCTACAATGAGCAGTTCTTC. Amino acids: CASSYNAGPYNEQFF.

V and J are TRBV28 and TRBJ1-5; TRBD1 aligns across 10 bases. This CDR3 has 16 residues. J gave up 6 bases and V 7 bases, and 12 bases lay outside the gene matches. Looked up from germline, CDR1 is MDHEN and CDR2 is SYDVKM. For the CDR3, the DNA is TGTGCCAGCAACCCGGGATCGGACAGGGGGAGTCAGCCCCAGCATTTT. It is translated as CASNPGSDRGSQPQHF.

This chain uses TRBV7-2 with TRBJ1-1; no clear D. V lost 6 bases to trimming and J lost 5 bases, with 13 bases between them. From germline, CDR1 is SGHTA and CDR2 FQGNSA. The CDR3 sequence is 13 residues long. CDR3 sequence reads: CASSLGGVTEAFF. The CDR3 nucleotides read TGTGCCAGCAGTCTCGGAGGTGTGACTGAAGCTTTCTTT.

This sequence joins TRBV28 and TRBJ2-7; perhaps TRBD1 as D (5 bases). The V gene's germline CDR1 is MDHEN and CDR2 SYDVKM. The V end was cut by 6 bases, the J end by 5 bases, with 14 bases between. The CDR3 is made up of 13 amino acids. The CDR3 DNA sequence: TGTGCCAGCAGCCAGGGTAGTCGGGACGAGCAGTACTTC. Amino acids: CASSQGSRDEQYF.

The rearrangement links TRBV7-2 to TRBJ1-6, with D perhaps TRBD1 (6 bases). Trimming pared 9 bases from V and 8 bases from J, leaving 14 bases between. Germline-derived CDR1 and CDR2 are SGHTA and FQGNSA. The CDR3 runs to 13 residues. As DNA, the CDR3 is TGTGCCAGGCCGTCCTACAGGGATTCACCCCTCCACTTT. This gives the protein CARPSYRDSPLHF.

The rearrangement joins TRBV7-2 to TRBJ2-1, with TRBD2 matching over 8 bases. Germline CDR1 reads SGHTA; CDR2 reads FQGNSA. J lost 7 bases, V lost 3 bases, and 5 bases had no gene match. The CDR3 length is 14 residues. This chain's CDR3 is CASSFQTSDNEQFF. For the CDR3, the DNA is TGTGCCAGCAGCTTTCAGACTAGCGATAATGAGCAGTTCTTC. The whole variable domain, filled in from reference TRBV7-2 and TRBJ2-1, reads GAGVSQSPSNKVTEKGKDVELRCDPISGHTALYWYRQSLGQGLEFLIYFQGNSAPDKSGLPSDRFSAERTGGSVSTLTIQRTQQEDSAVYLCASSFQTSDNEQFFGPGTRLTVL.

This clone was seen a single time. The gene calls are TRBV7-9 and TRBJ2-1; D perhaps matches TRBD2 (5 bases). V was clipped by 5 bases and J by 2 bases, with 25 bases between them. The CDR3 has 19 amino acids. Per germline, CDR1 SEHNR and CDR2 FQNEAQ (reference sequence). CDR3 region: CASSRPGGPEPTTYNEQFF. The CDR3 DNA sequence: TGTGCCAGCAGCCGCCCCGGAGGTCCCGAACCGACAACCTACAATGAGCAGTTCTTC.

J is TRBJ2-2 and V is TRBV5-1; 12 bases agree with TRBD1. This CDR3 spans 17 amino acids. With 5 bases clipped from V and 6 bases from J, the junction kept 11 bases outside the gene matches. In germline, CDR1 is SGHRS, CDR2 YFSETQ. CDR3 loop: CASSFAPGTGGPGELFF. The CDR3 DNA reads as TGCGCCAGCAGTTTTGCGCCCGGGACAGGGGGCCCCGGGGAGCTGTTTTTT. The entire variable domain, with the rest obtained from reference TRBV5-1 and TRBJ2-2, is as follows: KAGVTQTPRYLIKTRGQQVTLSCSPISGHRSVSWYQQTPGQGLQFLFEYFSETQRNKGNFPGRFSGRQFSNSRSEMNVSTLELGDSALYLCASSFAPGTGGPGELFFGEGSRLTVL.

CDR3 sequence: CASRLPGGERTEAFF. CDR3 DNA sequence: TGTGCCAGCAGGCTACCGGGAGGGGAACGGACTGAAGCTTTCTTT. The gene calls are TRBV6-5 and TRBJ1-1; D perhaps matches TRBD1 (5 bases). The CDR3 sequence is 15 residues long. Trimming pared 6 bases from V and 5 bases from J, leaving 19 bases between. Looked up from germline, CDR1 is MNHEY and CDR2 is SVGAGI.

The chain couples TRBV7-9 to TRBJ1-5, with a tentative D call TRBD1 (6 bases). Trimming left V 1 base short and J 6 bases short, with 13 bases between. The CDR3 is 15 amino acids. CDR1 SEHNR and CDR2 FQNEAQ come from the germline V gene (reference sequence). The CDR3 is CASSLGRGAGQPQHF. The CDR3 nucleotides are TGTGCCAGCAGCTTAGGACGGGGGGCCGGTCAGCCCCAGCATTTT.

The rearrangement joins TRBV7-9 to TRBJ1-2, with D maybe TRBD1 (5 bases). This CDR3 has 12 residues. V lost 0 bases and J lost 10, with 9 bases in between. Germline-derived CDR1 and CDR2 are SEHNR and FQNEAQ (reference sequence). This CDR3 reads CASSLATGLYTF. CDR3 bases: TGTGCCAGCAGCTTAGCCACAGGTCTCTACACCTTC. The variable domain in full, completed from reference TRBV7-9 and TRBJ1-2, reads DTGVSQNPRHKITKRGQNVTFRCDPISEHNRLYWYRQTLGQGPEFLTYFQNEAQLEKSRLLSDRFSAERPKGSFSTLEIQRTEQGDSAMYLCASSLATGLYTFGSGTRLTVV.

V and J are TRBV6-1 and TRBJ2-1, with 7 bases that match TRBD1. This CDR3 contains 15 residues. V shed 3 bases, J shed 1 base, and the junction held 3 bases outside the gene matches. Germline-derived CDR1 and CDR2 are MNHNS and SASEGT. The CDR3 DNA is TGTGCCAGCAGTGATGGGACAGAGTCCTACAATGAGCAGTTCTTC. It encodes CASSDGTESYNEQFF.

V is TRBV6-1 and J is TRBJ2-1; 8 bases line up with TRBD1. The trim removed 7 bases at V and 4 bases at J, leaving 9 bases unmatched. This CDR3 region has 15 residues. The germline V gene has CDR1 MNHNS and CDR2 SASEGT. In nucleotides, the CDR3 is TGTGCCAGCAAGGTAGGGACAGGAGGTTACAATGAGCAGTTCTTC. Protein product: CASKVGTGGYNEQFF.

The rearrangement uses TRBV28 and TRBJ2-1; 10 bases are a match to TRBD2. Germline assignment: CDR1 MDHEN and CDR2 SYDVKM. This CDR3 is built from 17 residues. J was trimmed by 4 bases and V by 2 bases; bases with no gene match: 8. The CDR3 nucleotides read TGTGCCAGCAGTTTAGCGGTAGCGGGAGGCGGGTACAATGAGCAGTTCTTC. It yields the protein CASSLAVAGGGYNEQFF.

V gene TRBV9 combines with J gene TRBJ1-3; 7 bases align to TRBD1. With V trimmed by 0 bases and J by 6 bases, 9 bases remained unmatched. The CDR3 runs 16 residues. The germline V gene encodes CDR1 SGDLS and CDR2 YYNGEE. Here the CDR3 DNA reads TGTGCCAGCAGCGTAGCACACGGGCAGGGGGAAAACACCATATATTTT. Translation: CASSVAHGQGENTIYF.

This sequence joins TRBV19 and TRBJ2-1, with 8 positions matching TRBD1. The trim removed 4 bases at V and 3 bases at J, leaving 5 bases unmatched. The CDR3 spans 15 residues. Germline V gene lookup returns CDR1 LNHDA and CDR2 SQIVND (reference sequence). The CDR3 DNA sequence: TGTGCCAGTAGTACCTACAGGGGGAACTACAATGAGCAGTTCTTC. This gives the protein CASSTYRGNYNEQFF.

Here the CDR3 reads CAWAGTSNEQYF. The CDR3, as DNA: TGTGCCTGGGCTGGGACTAGTAACGAGCAGTACTTC. The rearrangement links TRBV30 to TRBJ2-5; the match to TRBD2 covers 8 bases. Judging by the DNA end, TRBJ2-7 fits better; the J call may be wrong. This CDR3 contains 12 residues. Germline V gives CDR1 GTSNPN, CDR2 SVGIG (reference sequence).

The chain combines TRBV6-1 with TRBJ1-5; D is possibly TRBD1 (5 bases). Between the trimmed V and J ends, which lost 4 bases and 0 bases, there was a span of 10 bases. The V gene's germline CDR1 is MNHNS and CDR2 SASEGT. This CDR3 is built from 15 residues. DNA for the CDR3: TGTGCCAGCAGTGTCGACAGATATAGCAATCAGCCCCAGCATTTT. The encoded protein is CASSVDRYSNQPQHF.

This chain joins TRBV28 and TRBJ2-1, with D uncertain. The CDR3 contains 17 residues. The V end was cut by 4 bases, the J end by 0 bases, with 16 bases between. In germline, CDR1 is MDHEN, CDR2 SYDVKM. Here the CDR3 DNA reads TGTGCCAGCAGTTCACTATACTTCTCGAGCTCCTACAATGAGCAGTTCTTC. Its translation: CASSSLYFSSSYNEQFF.

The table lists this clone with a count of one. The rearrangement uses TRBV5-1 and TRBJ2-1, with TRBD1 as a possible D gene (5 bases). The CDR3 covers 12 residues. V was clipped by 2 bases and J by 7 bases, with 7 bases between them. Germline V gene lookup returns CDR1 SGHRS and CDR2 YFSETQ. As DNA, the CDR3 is TGCGCCAGCAGCTTTCAGGGAAATGAGCAGTTCTTC. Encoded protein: CASSFQGNEQFF.

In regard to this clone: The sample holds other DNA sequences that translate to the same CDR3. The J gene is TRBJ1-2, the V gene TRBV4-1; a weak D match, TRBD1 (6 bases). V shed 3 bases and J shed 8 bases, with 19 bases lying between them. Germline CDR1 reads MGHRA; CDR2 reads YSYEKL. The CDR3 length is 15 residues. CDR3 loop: CASSQEQEGGWGYTF. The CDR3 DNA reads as TGCGCCAGCAGCCAGGAACAGGAGGGGGGGTGGGGCTACACCTTC.

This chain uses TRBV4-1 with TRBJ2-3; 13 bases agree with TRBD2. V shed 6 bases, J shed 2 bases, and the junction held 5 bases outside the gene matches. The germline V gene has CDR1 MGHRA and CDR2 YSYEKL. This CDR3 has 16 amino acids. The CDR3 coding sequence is TGCGCCAGCAGTTCGACTAGCGGGGGGACCACAGATACGCAGTATTTT. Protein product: CASSSTSGGTTDTQYF.

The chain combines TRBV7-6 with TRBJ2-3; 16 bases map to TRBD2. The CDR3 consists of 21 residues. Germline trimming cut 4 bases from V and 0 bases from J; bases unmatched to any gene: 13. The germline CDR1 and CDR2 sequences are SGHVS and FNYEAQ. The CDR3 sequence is CASSSPTGTSGRVSSTDTQYF. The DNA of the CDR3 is TGTGCCAGCAGCTCCCCAACCGGGACTAGCGGGAGGGTTTCGAGCACAGATACGCAGTATTTT.

The CDR3 nucleotides are TGTGCCAGCAGTGGACTTCAAAAGACCCAGTACTTC. It encodes CASSGLQKTQYF. The J gene is TRBJ2-5, the V gene TRBV6-5, with D maybe TRBD2 (5 bases). Germline CDR1 MNHEY, CDR2 SVGAGI. This CDR3 has 12 amino acids. The V end lost 5 bases, the J end lost 6 bases, and 10 bases lay between the germline ends.

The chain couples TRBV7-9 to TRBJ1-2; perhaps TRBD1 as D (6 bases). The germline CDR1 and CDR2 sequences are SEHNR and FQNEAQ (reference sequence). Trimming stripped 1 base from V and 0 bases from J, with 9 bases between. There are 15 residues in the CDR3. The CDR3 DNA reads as TGTGCCAGCAGCTTAGGAAGGGGGTCTAACTATGGCTACACCTTC. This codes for CASSLGRGSNYGYTF. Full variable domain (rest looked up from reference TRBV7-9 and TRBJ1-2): DTGVSQNPRHKITKRGQNVTFRCDPISEHNRLYWYRQTLGQGPEFLTYFQNEAQLEKSRLLSDRFSAERPKGSFSTLEIQRTEQGDSAMYLCASSLGRGSNYGYTFGSGTRLTVV.

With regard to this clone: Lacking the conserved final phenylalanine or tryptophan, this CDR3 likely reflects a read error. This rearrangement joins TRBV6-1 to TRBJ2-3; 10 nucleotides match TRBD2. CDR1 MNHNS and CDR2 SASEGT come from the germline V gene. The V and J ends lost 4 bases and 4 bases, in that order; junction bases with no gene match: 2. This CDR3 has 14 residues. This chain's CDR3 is CASSAGTSADTQYS. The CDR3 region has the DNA TGTGCCAGCAGTGCCGGGACTAGCGCAGATACGCAGTATTCT.

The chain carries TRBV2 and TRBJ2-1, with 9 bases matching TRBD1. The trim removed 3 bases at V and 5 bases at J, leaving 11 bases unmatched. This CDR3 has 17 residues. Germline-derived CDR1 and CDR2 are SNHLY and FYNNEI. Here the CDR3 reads CASSELLSGTGNNEQFF. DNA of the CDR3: TGTGCCAGCAGTGAGTTGCTGTCCGGGACAGGGAACAATGAGCAGTTCTTC.

The DNA for the CDR3 is TGTGCCAGCAGTAAAGCCACTGAAGCTTTCTTT. It encodes CASSKATEAFF. This chain connects TRBV7-6 to TRBJ1-1, with no clear D. The CDR3 loop spans 11 amino acids. Trimming took off 6 bases at V and 4 bases at J, with 6 bases between the two ends. CDR1 SGHVS and CDR2 FNYEAQ come from the germline V gene. The whole variable domain, remainder taken from reference TRBV7-6 and TRBJ1-1, is GAGVSQSPRYKVTKRGQDVALRCDPISGHVSLYWYRQALGQGPEFLTYFNYEAQQDKSGLPNDRFSAERPEGSISTLTIQRTEQRDSAMYRCASSKATEAFFGQGTRLTVV.